The entry below gives a single T cell receptor (beta chain) sequence along with its context. Data came from immunoSEQ multiplex PCR; TCRdb stores just in-frame clones and leaves some out. Among 60,000 to 80,000 clones listed, more than 85% were seen once. The sample comes from a study of OX40 agonist ivuxolimab in advanced cancers. Specimen: CD4+ or CD8+ T cells sorted from blood, collected in a trial of the OX40 agonist ivuxolimab. The receptor's source is an adult with an advanced solid tumor such as melanoma, head and neck, liver or kidney cancer.

The DNA of the CDR3 is TGTGCCAGTGCGACCGGGACAGGATACAATGAGCAGTTCTTC. Protein: CASATGTGYNEQFF. The chain joins TRBV19 to TRBJ2-1; TRBD1 agrees at 8 bases. Germline V gene lookup returns CDR1 LNHDA and CDR2 SQIVND (reference sequence). Trimming removed 8 bases from V and 4 bases from J; junction bases left unmatched: 7. CDR3 length: 14 residues.